A selection of T cell receptor beta chains follows, all from one sample in a study of shared clonotypes between healthy human individuals. The protocol was immunoSEQ multiplex PCR, while the TCRdb copy is restricted to in-frame clones and leaves out a portion. Found here are about 500,000 clones, roughly four fifths of them singletons; the top ten hold approximately 12%. The sample was PBMCs. The receptors originated from a woman between 35 and 50 years old in good health. Some clones in this sample may be carry-over from other donors' samples. Both conserved end residues are part of each CDR3. The order of the fields is clone size, V gene, CDR3 length, J gene, D gene, CDR3 DNA, CDR3 protein. A D gene is named only where the DNA matches it firmly. A row's size may be missing; if present it is once, few, many or a size class.

clone_size: NA
v_call: TRBV30
cdr3_length: 16
j_call: TRBJ1-3
d_call: NA
cdr3_nt: TGTGCCTGCTACGCGGGACTTACCTCCTCTGGAAACGCCATATATTTT
cdr3_aa: CACYAGLTSSGNAIYF

clone_size: few
v_call: TRBV2
cdr3_length: 14
j_call: TRBJ1-2
d_call: NA
cdr3_nt: TGTGCCAGCAGACGAGGGGATTGGGGCTATGGCTACACCTTC
cdr3_aa: CASRRGDWGYGYTF

clone_size: once
v_call: TRBV30
cdr3_length: 14
j_call: TRBJ2-1
d_call: NA
cdr3_nt: TGTGCCTGGAGTGAGATTCCCAGGTACAATGAGCAGTTCTTC
cdr3_aa: CAWSEIPRYNEQFF

clone_size: NA
v_call: TRBV28
cdr3_length: 15
j_call: TRBJ2-7
d_call: NA
cdr3_nt: TGTGCCAGCAGTCCACCCACGAGGGGTGGGTACGAGCAGTACTTC
cdr3_aa: CASSPPTRGGYEQYF

clone_size: NA
v_call: TRBV14
cdr3_length: 14
j_call: TRBJ1-2
d_call: TRBD1
cdr3_nt: TGTGCCAGCACGGGCAGGGGGAGCCGACAGGGCTACACCTTC
cdr3_aa: CASTGRGSRQGYTF

clone_size: NA
v_call: TRBV7-2
cdr3_length: 13
j_call: TRBJ2-6
d_call: NA
cdr3_nt: TGTGCCAGCAGCCTGGGCGGGGCCAACGTCCTGACTTTC
cdr3_aa: CASSLGGANVLTF

clone_size: NA
v_call: TRBV2
cdr3_length: 12
j_call: TRBJ2-5
d_call: NA
cdr3_nt: TGTGCCAGCAGCCAGGGGTTGGAGACCCAGTACTTC
cdr3_aa: CASSQGLETQYF

clone_size: few
v_call: TRBV9
cdr3_length: 15
j_call: TRBJ1-5
d_call: NA
cdr3_nt: TGTGCCAGCAGCGTAGGAGTGGGATACAATCAGCCCCAGCATTTT
cdr3_aa: CASSVGVGYNQPQHF

clone_size: many
v_call: TRBV2
cdr3_length: 12
j_call: TRBJ1-2
d_call: TRBD1
cdr3_nt: TGTGCCAGCGACAGGGATGGCTATGGCTACACCTTC
cdr3_aa: CASDRDGYGYTF

clone_size: once
v_call: TRBV10-3
cdr3_length: 16
j_call: TRBJ2-1
d_call: TRBD2
cdr3_nt: TGTGCCATCAGCGATTCTAGCGGGAGGGCCTACAATGAGCAGTTCTTC
cdr3_aa: CAISDSSGRAYNEQFF

clone_size: NA
v_call: TRBV6-1
cdr3_length: 16
j_call: TRBJ1-4
d_call: TRBD1
cdr3_nt: TGTGCCAGCAGTGAAGCACCGGGACAGGGCTCCGAAAAACTGTTTTTT
cdr3_aa: CASSEAPGQGSEKLFF

clone_size: NA
v_call: TRBV30
cdr3_length: 16
j_call: TRBJ1-6
d_call: NA
cdr3_nt: TGTGCCTGGACCTCCCGATGGGGCGGATATAATTCACCCCTCCACTTT
cdr3_aa: CAWTSRWGGYNSPLHF

clone_size: NA
v_call: TRBV25-1
cdr3_length: 12
j_call: TRBJ2-5
d_call: NA
cdr3_nt: TGTGCCAGCAGTGAAAACGTGGAGACCCAGTACTTC
cdr3_aa: CASSENVETQYF

clone_size: NA
v_call: TRBV7-9
cdr3_length: 16
j_call: TRBJ1-4
d_call: NA
cdr3_nt: TGTGCCAGCAGCTTAGCCTCAGTGGGGGCTAATGAAAAACTGTTTTTT
cdr3_aa: CASSLASVGANEKLFF

clone_size: NA
v_call: TRBV9
cdr3_length: 16
j_call: TRBJ2-3
d_call: TRBD2
cdr3_nt: TGTGCCAGCAGCGCCCAAGCGGGAGGGGTACCAGATACGCAGTATTTT
cdr3_aa: CASSAQAGGVPDTQYF

clone_size: NA
v_call: TRBV10-3
cdr3_length: 13
j_call: TRBJ2-7
d_call: TRBD1
cdr3_nt: TGTGCCATCAGTGTGGACAGGGCCCTCGAGCAGTACTTC
cdr3_aa: CAISVDRALEQYF

clone_size: NA
v_call: TRBV4-1
cdr3_length: 16
j_call: TRBJ1-1
d_call: TRBD1
cdr3_nt: TGCGCCAGCAGTGATCTGGGACAGGGGATGAACACTGAAGCTTTCTTT
cdr3_aa: CASSDLGQGMNTEAFF

clone_size: NA
v_call: TRBV19
cdr3_length: 16
j_call: TRBJ1-5
d_call: NA
cdr3_nt: TGTGCCAGTTCAAACCGGGCAGATTATAGCAATCAGCCCCAGCATTTT
cdr3_aa: CASSNRADYSNQPQHF

clone_size: NA
v_call: TRBV7-2
cdr3_length: 14
j_call: TRBJ2-7
d_call: TRBD2
cdr3_nt: TGTGCCAGCAGCTTAGCGGGACTAGGGTACGAGCAGTACTTC
cdr3_aa: CASSLAGLGYEQYF

clone_size: NA
v_call: TRBV5-1
cdr3_length: 11
j_call: TRBJ2-7
d_call: NA
cdr3_nt: TGCGCCAGCAGCTTGTTTGACGAGCAGTACTTC
cdr3_aa: CASSLFDEQYF

clone_size: NA
v_call: TRBV28
cdr3_length: 11
j_call: TRBJ1-6
d_call: NA
cdr3_nt: TGTGCCAGCAGATCTAATTCACCCCTCCACTTT
cdr3_aa: CASRSNSPLHF

clone_size: NA
v_call: TRBV28
cdr3_length: 12
j_call: TRBJ2-7
d_call: NA
cdr3_nt: TGTGCCAGCAGCCCGATGCCCCGGGAGCAGTACTTC
cdr3_aa: CASSPMPREQYF

clone_size: NA
v_call: TRBV28
cdr3_length: 14
j_call: TRBJ2-1
d_call: NA
cdr3_nt: TGTGCCAGCAGTCGTCAGCAGACATACAATGAGCAGTTCTTC
cdr3_aa: CASSRQQTYNEQFF

clone_size: NA
v_call: TRBV11-2
cdr3_length: 16
j_call: TRBJ1-4
d_call: TRBD1
cdr3_nt: TGTGCCAGCAGCTCAAATCGACAGGGACGGGAAGAAAAACTGTTTTTT
cdr3_aa: CASSSNRQGREEKLFF

clone_size: many
v_call: TRBV6-1
cdr3_length: 14
j_call: TRBJ2-1
d_call: NA
cdr3_nt: TGTGCCAGCATACCAGGACTTTCCTACAATGAGCAGTTCTTC
cdr3_aa: CASIPGLSYNEQFF

clone_size: NA
v_call: TRBV5-6
cdr3_length: 14
j_call: TRBJ2-7
d_call: NA
cdr3_nt: TGTGCCAGCAGCAAGCGAGGAGGAGACTACGAGCAGTACTTC
cdr3_aa: CASSKRGGDYEQYF

clone_size: NA
v_call: TRBV5-1
cdr3_length: 13
j_call: TRBJ2-5
d_call: NA
cdr3_nt: TGCGCCAGCAGCTGGGGGAGTCAAGAGACCCAGTACTTC
cdr3_aa: CASSWGSQETQYF

clone_size: NA
v_call: TRBV27
cdr3_length: 18
j_call: TRBJ2-6
d_call: NA
cdr3_nt: TGTGCCAGCAGCCCATTCGGGGCCGGGGCGGCGGGGGCCAACGTCCTGACTTTC
cdr3_aa: CASSPFGAGAAGANVLTF

clone_size: NA
v_call: TRBV7-8
cdr3_length: 14
j_call: TRBJ2-3
d_call: TRBD2
cdr3_nt: TGTGCCAGCAGCCGGACTAGCGGCACAGATACGCAGTATTTT
cdr3_aa: CASSRTSGTDTQYF

clone_size: NA
v_call: TRBV7-9
cdr3_length: 15
j_call: TRBJ2-7
d_call: NA
cdr3_nt: TGTGCCAGCAGCTTAGTTATGGCGGGATCCTACGAGCAGTACTTC
cdr3_aa: CASSLVMAGSYEQYF

clone_size: once
v_call: TRBV5-4
cdr3_length: 18
j_call: TRBJ2-6
d_call: TRBD1
cdr3_nt: TGTGCCAGCAGCCTCTTTGGGACAGCCATCTCTGGGGCCAACGTCCTGACTTTC
cdr3_aa: CASSLFGTAISGANVLTF

clone_size: once
v_call: TRBV4-3
cdr3_length: 16
j_call: TRBJ1-4
d_call: NA
cdr3_nt: TGCGCCAGCAGCCAGGGAATCGGGAACCACGGGGAAAAACTGTTTTTT
cdr3_aa: CASSQGIGNHGEKLFF

clone_size: NA
v_call: TRBV7-2
cdr3_length: 15
j_call: TRBJ2-2
d_call: NA
cdr3_nt: TGTGCCAGCAGCCACGGCGGCACCAACACCGGGGAGCTGTTTTTT
cdr3_aa: CASSHGGTNTGELFF

clone_size: NA
v_call: TRBV7-9
cdr3_length: 13
j_call: TRBJ1-4
d_call: NA
cdr3_nt: TGTGCCAGCAGCTTAAACGGGCTAGAAAAACTGTTTTTT
cdr3_aa: CASSLNGLEKLFF

clone_size: NA
v_call: TRBV15
cdr3_length: 15
j_call: TRBJ2-5
d_call: NA
cdr3_nt: TGTGCCACCAGCAGAGATTCCGGTGGGGCCGAGACCCAGTACTTC
cdr3_aa: CATSRDSGGAETQYF

clone_size: NA
v_call: TRBV6-1
cdr3_length: 15
j_call: TRBJ2-7
d_call: NA
cdr3_nt: TGTGCCAGCAGTGAACGGCTAGCGCAGCCCTACGAGCAGTACTTC
cdr3_aa: CASSERLAQPYEQYF